Here is one T cell receptor beta chain with its context. Study processing details: For nucleated cells, counts were estimated from reference gene primer amplification. Sequencing used immunoSEQ multiplex PCR; TCRdb keeps in-frame clones, though not all of them. That table gives V, J and clone size, and the DNA gave D and trimming. The repertoire holds about 360,000 clones, around 87% seen once, with 3% in the top ten. CDR1 is SGDLS and CDR2 is YYNGEE in the germline V gene. CDR3 size: 14 residues. V lost 0 bases, J lost 8 bases, and 5 bases stayed unmatched. These data originate in a study of blood T cell repertoires in COVID-19. For the study at large: Samples taken during acute and convalescent COVID-19 were collected in the United States, Italy and Spain. PBMCs, B-cell-depleted T cells, or T cells provided the cDNA or gDNA that made up the material.

Sequencing was done on a sample of peripheral blood. The origin of this receptor is a human donor in a cohort sampled during active COVID-19. This chain joins TRBV9 and TRBJ2-1; TRBD2 matches 7 bases. This CDR3 reads CASSVVAGDHEQFF. The CDR3 nucleotides read TGTGCCAGCAGCGTAGTTGCGGGAGACCATGAGCAGTTCTTC.